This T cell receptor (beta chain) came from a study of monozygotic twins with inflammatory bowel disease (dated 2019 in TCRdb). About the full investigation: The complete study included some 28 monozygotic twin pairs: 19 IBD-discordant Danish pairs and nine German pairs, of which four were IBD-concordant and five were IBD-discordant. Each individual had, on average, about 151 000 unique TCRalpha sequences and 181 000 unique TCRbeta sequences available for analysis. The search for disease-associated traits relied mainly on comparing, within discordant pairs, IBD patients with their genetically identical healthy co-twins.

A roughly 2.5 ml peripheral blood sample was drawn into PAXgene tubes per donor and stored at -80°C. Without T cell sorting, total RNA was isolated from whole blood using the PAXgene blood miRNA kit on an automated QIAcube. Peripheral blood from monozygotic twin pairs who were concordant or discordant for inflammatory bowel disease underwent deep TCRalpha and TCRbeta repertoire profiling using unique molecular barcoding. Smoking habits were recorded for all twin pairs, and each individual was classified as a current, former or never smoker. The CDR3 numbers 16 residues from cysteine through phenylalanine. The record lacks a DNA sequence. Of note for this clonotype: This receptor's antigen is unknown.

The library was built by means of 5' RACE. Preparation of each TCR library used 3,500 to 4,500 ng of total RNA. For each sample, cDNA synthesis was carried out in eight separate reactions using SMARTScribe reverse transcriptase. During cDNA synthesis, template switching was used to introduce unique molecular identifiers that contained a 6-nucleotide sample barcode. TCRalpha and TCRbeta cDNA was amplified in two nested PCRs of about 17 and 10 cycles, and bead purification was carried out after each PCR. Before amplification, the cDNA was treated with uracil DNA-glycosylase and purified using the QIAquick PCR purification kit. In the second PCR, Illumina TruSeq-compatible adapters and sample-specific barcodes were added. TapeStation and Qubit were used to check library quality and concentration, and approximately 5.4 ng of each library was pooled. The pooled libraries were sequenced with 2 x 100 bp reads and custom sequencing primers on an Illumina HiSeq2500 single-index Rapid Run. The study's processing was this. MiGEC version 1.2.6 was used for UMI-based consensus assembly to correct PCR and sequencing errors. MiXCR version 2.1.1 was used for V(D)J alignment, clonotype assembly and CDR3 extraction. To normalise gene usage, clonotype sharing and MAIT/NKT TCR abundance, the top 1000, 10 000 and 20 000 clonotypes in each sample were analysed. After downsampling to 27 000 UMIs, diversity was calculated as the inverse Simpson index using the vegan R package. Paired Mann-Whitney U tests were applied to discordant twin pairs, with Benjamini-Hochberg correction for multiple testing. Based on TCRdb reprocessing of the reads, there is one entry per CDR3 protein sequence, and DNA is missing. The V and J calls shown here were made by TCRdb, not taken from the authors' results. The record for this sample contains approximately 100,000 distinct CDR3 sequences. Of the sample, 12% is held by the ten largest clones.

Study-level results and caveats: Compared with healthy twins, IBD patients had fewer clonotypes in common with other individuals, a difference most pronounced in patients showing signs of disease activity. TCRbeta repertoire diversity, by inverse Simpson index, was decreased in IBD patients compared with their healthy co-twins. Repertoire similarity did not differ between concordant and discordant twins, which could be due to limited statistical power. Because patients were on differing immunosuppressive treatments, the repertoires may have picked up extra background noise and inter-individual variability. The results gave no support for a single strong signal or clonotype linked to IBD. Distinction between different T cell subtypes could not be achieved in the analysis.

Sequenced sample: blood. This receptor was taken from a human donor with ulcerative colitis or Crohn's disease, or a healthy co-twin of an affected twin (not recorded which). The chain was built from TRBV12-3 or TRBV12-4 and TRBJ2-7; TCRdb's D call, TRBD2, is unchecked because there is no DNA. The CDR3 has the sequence CASSREVAGGSDEQYF.